This passage covers 30 T cell receptor beta chains from one sample sequenced in a study of Graves' ophthalmopathy and Graves' hyperthyroidism. Researchers took RNA transcripts and amplified TCR beta CDR3 regions from them. First-round RT-PCR relied on HTBI primers, and a second-round multiplex PCR came next. TCRdb processed the multiplex PCR reads anew with MiXCR; each CDR3 protein has one entry. The sample carries about 210,000 distinct CDR3 sequences, 29% recorded once. The specimen sequenced was peripheral blood. The receptors were sampled from a man aged 50 or older with Graves' ophthalmopathy.

This clonotype has a count of ten or more. V gene TRBV7-2 combines with J gene TRBJ1-2; D gene unclear. The CDR3 spans 13 residues. CDR1 SGHTA and CDR2 FQGNSA come from the germline V gene. Trimming cost V 0 bases and J 6 bases, with 8 bases left between them. The CDR3: CASSLAPGNGYTF. CDR3 nucleotide sequence: TGTGCCAGCAGCTTAGCTCCGGGGAATGGCTACACCTTC.

This clonotype was detected ten times or more. The chain combines TRBV25-1 with TRBJ2-2; D is uncertain. The CDR3 sequence is 12 residues long. The germline V gene encodes CDR1 MGHDK and CDR2 SYGVNS. The V gene lost 1 base and the J gene lost 7 bases, with 4 bases spanning the gap. CDR3 DNA: TGTGCCAGCAGTGAATTGGGCGGGGAGCTGTTTTTT. Translation gives CASSELGGELFF.

This clonotype occurred many times. J is TRBJ2-2 and V is TRBV19; a weak D match, TRBD1 (6 bases). V lost 3 bases and J 1 base, leaving 9 bases between the germline ends. CDR1 and CDR2 from the germline V gene are LNHDA and SQIVND (reference sequence). The CDR3 covers 15 residues. CDR3 nucleotides: TGTGCCAGTAGTATTTCAGGGGTGAACACCGGGGAGCTGTTTTTT. It encodes CASSISGVNTGELFF.

The rearrangement links TRBV3-1 to TRBJ1-1, with 8 bases aligning to TRBD1. The CDR3 has 14 residues. Trimming took 3 bases from V and 10 from J; bases not matched to a gene: 10. Germline V gene data show CDR1 as LGHDT and CDR2 as YNNKEL (reference sequence). The chain's CDR3 is CASSHRTGSRPAFF. The CDR3 bases are TGTGCCAGCAGCCACCGGACAGGGAGCCGGCCAGCTTTCTTT.

About this clonotype itself: With a much larger clone just one base away, this may be a read error. The CDR3 sequence: CASRGAGVNTGDLFF. The CDR3 nucleotides are TGTGCCAGTAGGGGGGCGGGGGTAAACACCGGGGATCTGTTTTTT. The J gene is TRBJ2-2, the V gene TRBV19; weak D call: TRBD2 (7 bases). The CDR3 has 15 residues. CDR1 and CDR2 (germline): LNHDA, SQIVND (reference sequence).

CDR3 DNA: TGTGCCAGCAGTTCCTCGACGGTAAATGGCTACACCTTC. Its protein product is CASSSSTVNGYTF. The V gene is TRBV27, the J gene TRBJ1-2; D uncertain. In germline, CDR1 is MNHEY, CDR2 SMNVEV (reference sequence). CDR3 length: 13 amino acids. V shed 4 bases and J shed 6 bases, with 12 bases lying between them.

This clonotype has a count of ten or more. The V gene is TRBV24-1, the J gene TRBJ1-1; D ambiguous. The V gene's germline CDR1 is KGHDR and CDR2 SFDVKD. V shed 9 bases and J shed 5 bases, with 9 bases lying between them. This CDR3 contains 11 residues. CDR3 in DNA: TGTGCCACCTCTCGAGGGACTGAAGCTTTCTTT. Translation gives CATSRGTEAFF.

The chain couples TRBV6-1 to TRBJ2-7; TRBD1 matches 9 bases. The CDR3 runs to 15 residues. Germline CDR1 and CDR2: MNHNS and SASEGT. The J segment lost 3 bases and the V segment lost 7 bases, leaving 10 bases of the junction unmatched. Written as DNA, the CDR3 is TGTGCCAGCATCGAACAGGGGGCTAGTCTCTACGAGCAGTACTTC. Translated: CASIEQGASLYEQYF.

Ten or more counts support this clonotype. In DNA, the CDR3 is TGTGCCAGCAGCGCCAGGGACGAAGAGACCCAGTACTTC. It specifies CASSARDEETQYF. The chain carries TRBV5-4 and TRBJ2-5, with D tentatively TRBD1 or TRBD2 (5 bases each). Germline V CDR1 and CDR2: SGHNT, YYREEE (reference sequence). V was clipped by 4 bases and J by 3 bases, with 10 bases between them. This CDR3 comprises 13 residues.

The V gene is TRBV12-3 or TRBV12-4, the J gene TRBJ2-4; possible D gene TRBD1, 6 bases. Trimming removed 5 bases from V and 7 bases from J, with 15 bases in between. This CDR3 contains 14 residues. The CDR3 DNA is TGTGCCAGCAGTCCCCAACAGGGTTGGAACATTCAGTACTTC. This codes for CASSPQQGWNIQYF.

V and J are TRBV20-1 and TRBJ1-1; no reliable D call. The CDR3 is 13 amino acids. Trimming removed 0 bases at V and 1 base at J, with 6 bases between. Per the germline V gene, CDR1 is DFQATT and CDR2 is SNEGSKA (reference sequence). The CDR3 bases are TGCAGTGCTAGAGAGGTGAGGAACACTGAAGCTTTCTTT. Encoded protein: CSAREVRNTEAFF.

This clonotype was counted many times. The chain joins TRBV20-1 to TRBJ2-5, with D maybe TRBD2 (5 bases). The V and J ends lost 0 bases and 1 base respectively, with 9 bases between them. The CDR3 has 14 residues. Germline V gives CDR1 DFQATT, CDR2 SNEGSKA (reference sequence). CDR3 nucleotides: TGCAGTGCTAGAGATTTAGCGACCCAAGAGACCCAGTACTTC. Residues: CSARDLATQETQYF.

This clonotype was counted at least ten times. The V call is TRBV27, the J call TRBJ2-2, with D possibly being TRBD1 or TRBD2 (5 bases each). The V gene lost 2 bases and the J gene lost 1 base, with 14 bases spanning the gap. The CDR3 has 17 residues. CDR1 and CDR2 (germline): MNHEY, SMNVEV (reference sequence). As DNA, the CDR3 is TGTGCCAGCAGTTTACGGCAGGGTCGGGAGAACACCGGGGAGCTGTTTTTT. Protein sequence: CASSLRQGRENTGELFF.

V is TRBV28 and J is TRBJ2-7; 8 positions agree with TRBD2. The germline gives CDR1 MDHEN, CDR2 SYDVKM. The CDR3 consists of 17 residues. J lost 0 bases, V lost 6 bases, and 13 bases had no gene match. The CDR3 sequence is CASSPPNSGIYSYEQYF. The CDR3 region has the DNA TGTGCCAGCAGCCCTCCGAATAGCGGGATATACTCCTACGAGCAGTACTTC.

This clonotype was found a few times. The chain uses TRBV6-5 and TRBJ1-1; D unclear. This CDR3 region has 12 residues. Germline CDR1 and CDR2: MNHEY and SVGAGI. V lost 2 bases and J lost 8, with 9 bases in between. The DNA of the CDR3 is TGTGCCAGCAGTTACACACGGGGAGAAGCTTTCTTT. Its protein is CASSYTRGEAFF.

This rearrangement joins TRBV6-1 to TRBJ2-5, with TRBD2 as a possible D gene (6 bases). The CDR3 spans 13 residues. Trimming cost V 11 bases and J 5 bases, with 18 bases left between them. The germline V gene encodes CDR1 MNHNS and CDR2 SASEGT. This chain's CDR3 is CAGGTGVWETQYF. DNA for the CDR3: TGTGCCGGGGGGACGGGGGTATGGGAGACCCAGTACTTC.

This clonotype appeared many times. The CDR3, as DNA: TGTGCCAGCAGTTTTCCCCCGGGTTCAGCGCATCAAGAGACCCAGTACTTC. It specifies CASSFPPGSAHQETQYF. The rearrangement uses TRBV28 and TRBJ2-5; D ambiguous. The CDR3 covers 17 residues. Germline CDR1 MDHEN, CDR2 SYDVKM. Trimming pared 3 bases from V and 2 bases from J, leaving 19 bases between.

In this sample, this clonotype turned up many times. V usage is TRBV6-6 and J usage is TRBJ2-7, with a weak D call TRBD1 (6 bases). The V and J ends lost 6 bases and 3 bases respectively, with 12 bases between them. This CDR3 comprises 13 residues. Germline CDR1 and CDR2: MNHNY and SVGAGI (reference sequence). The CDR3 DNA is TGTGCCAGCAGCCGGGGACACCTCTACGAGCAGTACTTC. It codes for CASSRGHLYEQYF.

The chain employs TRBV12-3 or TRBV12-4 and TRBJ2-2; D not resolved. This CDR3 region has 14 residues. The V gene lost 3 bases and the J gene lost 4 bases, with 9 bases spanning the gap. CDR3 bases: TGTGCCAGCAGTTTCCCTGCTACCACCGGGGAGCTGTTTTTT. This sequence encodes CASSFPATTGELFF.

This clonotype was observed many times. A much larger clone differs from this one at a single base, so this may be a read error. The genes are TRBV7-2 and TRBJ2-7, with D maybe TRBD1 (5 bases). The CDR3 has 14 amino acids. Germline values: CDR1 SGHTA, CDR2 FQGNSA. CDR3 DNA: TGTGCCAACAGCTTAAGCCAGGGTGGCTACGAGCAGTACTTC. It is translated as CANSLSQGGYEQYF. The variable domain in full, completed from reference TRBV7-2 and TRBJ2-7, reads GAGVSQSPSNKVTEKGKDVELRCDPISGHTALYWYRQSLGQGLEFLIYFQGNSAPDKSGLPSDRFSAERTGGSVSTLTIQRTQQEDSAVYLCANSLSQGGYEQYFGPGTRLTVT.

This clonotype was seen repeatedly, ten times or more. The CDR3 spells CASSPRTRYEQYF. DNA for the CDR3: TGTGCCAGCAGTCCGCGGACTAGGTACGAGCAGTACTTC. The rearrangement joins TRBV27 to TRBJ2-7; 7 positions agree with TRBD2. The CDR3 spans 13 residues. Trimming cost V 5 bases and J 4 bases; bases outside gene matches: 5. CDR1 is MNHEY, CDR2 SMNVEV, per germline (reference sequence).

This clonotype was recorded many times. The rearrangement joins TRBV12-3 or TRBV12-4 to TRBJ1-1; possibly TRBD1 for D (5 bases). The CDR3 runs 14 residues. Trimming removed 2 bases from V and 0 bases from J, with 7 bases in between. The CDR3 loop reads CASSLRGMNTEAFF. In nucleotides, the CDR3 is TGTGCCAGCAGTTTACGGGGGATGAACACTGAAGCTTTCTTT.

The rearrangement joins TRBV30 to TRBJ2-5, with D perhaps TRBD2 (5 bases). The CDR3 contains 12 residues. V was trimmed by 3 bases and J by 2 bases, leaving 7 bases between them. CDR1 and CDR2 (germline): GTSNPN, SVGIG (reference sequence). The CDR3 bases are TGTGCCTGGAGGAGGGATCAAGAGACCCAGTACTTC. This codes for CAWRRDQETQYF.

The genes are TRBV12-3 or TRBV12-4 and TRBJ1-5, with unresolved D. The CDR3 has 13 residues. The V end was cut by 6 bases, the J end by 9 bases, with 15 bases between. The DNA for the CDR3 is TGTGCCAGCAGCCCAGGAGAGGAACTGCCCCAGCATTTT. It is translated as CASSPGEELPQHF.

This clonotype showed up many times. This chain links TRBV24-1 with TRBJ1-5; TRBD1 agrees at 7 bases. Trimming removed 2 bases from V and 5 bases from J; junction bases left unmatched: 8. CDR3 length: 16 amino acids. Germline lookup yields CDR1 KGHDR and CDR2 SFDVKD. The CDR3 region has the DNA TGTGCCACCAGTGATTACCAGGGGGACCCTTATCAGCCCCAGCATTTT. Protein sequence: CATSDYQGDPYQPQHF.

This clonotype was counted many times. V and J are TRBV19 and TRBJ2-7; no definite D call. This CDR3 has 15 residues. Germline V gives CDR1 LNHDA, CDR2 SQIVND (reference sequence). V gave up 5 bases and J gave up 0 bases, with 14 bases separating them. CDR3 in amino acids: CASSPPGLSSYEQYF. CDR3 nucleotides: TGTGCCAGTAGTCCTCCGGGCCTTTCCTCCTACGAGCAGTACTTC.

This clonotype was observed at least ten times. This chain links TRBV18 with TRBJ1-2; perhaps TRBD1 as D (5 bases). With 6 bases removed from V and 1 base from J, the gap between germline ends came to 6 bases. The CDR3 length is 12 residues. Germline-derived CDR1 and CDR2 are KGHSH and LQKENI. The CDR3 bases are TGTGCCAGCTCGGACAATAACTATGGCTACACCTTC. Its protein product is CASSDNNYGYTF.

This clonotype was found many times. The chain combines TRBV30 with TRBJ2-5; no reliable D call. CDR3 size: 12 residues. V gave up 3 bases and J gave up 3 bases, with 8 bases separating them. Germline V gives CDR1 GTSNPN, CDR2 SVGIG (reference sequence). CDR3 protein: CAWSSAEETQYF. CDR3 DNA: TGTGCCTGGAGCTCTGCTGAAGAGACCCAGTACTTC. Full variable domain (rest looked up from reference TRBV30 and TRBJ2-5): SQTIHQWPATLVQPVGSPLSLECTVEGTSNPNLYWYRQAAGRGLQLLFYSVGIGQISSEVPQNLSASRPQDRQFILSSKKLLLSDSGFYLCAWSSAEETQYFGPGTRLLVL.

The gene calls are TRBV6-2 or TRBV6-3 and TRBJ2-5; 8 positions agree with TRBD2. Trimming removed 7 bases from V and 4 bases from J; junction bases left unmatched: 5. Per the germline V gene, CDR1 is MNHEY and CDR2 is SVGEGT. This CDR3 spans 13 amino acids. The CDR3: CASTGAGGETQYF. CDR3 DNA: TGTGCCAGCACCGGTGCGGGGGGAGAGACCCAGTACTTC.

This clonotype showed up many times. The V gene is TRBV18, the J gene TRBJ2-7; TRBD2 agrees at 9 bases. V was pared by 1 base and J by 4 bases, with 5 bases of the junction left unmatched. Germline assignment: CDR1 KGHSH and CDR2 LQKENI. This CDR3 is built from 15 residues. The CDR3 region has the DNA TGTGCCAGCTCACCACGGGCGGGAGGGCCGTACGAGCAGTACTTC. Its protein product is CASSPRAGGPYEQYF.